The 24 T cell receptor beta chains given below trace back to one sample, sequenced in a study of radiation and T cells in renal cell carcinoma. Noted time point: blood 2 weeks post-SBRT. Documented treatment: 15 Gy SBRT to primary tumor, nephrectomy 4 weeks later. Here immunoSEQ multiplex PCR was the method, and the copy in TCRdb shows in-frame clones only, minus some. This table holds approximately 120,000 clones, around 85% found once. Sequencing was performed on blood, taken from a patient whose treatment included radiotherapy and nephrectomy. The receptors here all came from a man aged 50 to 60 with renal cell carcinoma.

The chain joins TRBV5-6 to TRBJ2-1; 7 bases fit TRBD2. The CDR3 sequence is 15 residues long. Germline trimming cut 5 bases from V and 4 bases from J; bases unmatched to any gene: 9. Germline values: CDR1 SGHDT, CDR2 YYEEEE. The CDR3 nucleotides read TGTGCCAGCAGGCTGGCGGGAGAGGCGTACAATGAGCAGTTCTTC. Translation gives CASRLAGEAYNEQFF.

This chain uses TRBV19 with TRBJ1-5, with D tentatively TRBD1 (6 bases). This CDR3 comprises 17 residues. Germline-derived CDR1 and CDR2 are LNHDA and SQIVND (reference sequence). Trimming removed 1 base from V and 6 bases from J, with 19 bases in between. The CDR3: CASSIGARGGRGQPQHF. For the CDR3, the DNA is TGTGCCAGTAGTATAGGTGCGCGCGGGGGGCGAGGTCAGCCCCAGCATTTT. The full variable domain, in which reference TRBV19 and TRBJ1-5 provide the parts outside the CDR3, is DGGITQSPKYLFRKEGQNVTLSCEQNLNHDAMYWYRQDPGQGLRLIYYSQIVNDFQKGDIAEGYSVSREKKESFPLTVTSAQKNPTAFYLCASSIGARGGRGQPQHFGDGTRLSIL.

The chain has TRBV11-2 and TRBJ2-1; maybe TRBD1 (5 bases). Trimming shortened V by 1 base and J by 6 bases, and 16 bases separated the two germline ends. The CDR3 covers 16 residues. CDR1 and CDR2 from the germline V gene are SGHAT and FQNNGV. Here the CDR3 DNA reads TGTGCCAGCAGCTTAGGGTCCCGGGTCAGGGCCAATGAGCAGTTCTTC. Its protein is CASSLGSRVRANEQFF.

As to this clone: An end of the junction does not agree with germline; a read error may underlie this. The rearrangement links TRBV5-4 to TRBJ1-1, with no clear D. The CDR3 length is 14 residues. From germline, CDR1 is SGHNT and CDR2 YYREEE (reference sequence). The CDR3 DNA sequence: TGTGCCAGCACCTTGGGGAGGACGAACACTGAAGCTTTCTTT. It codes for CASTLGRTNTEAFF.

The chain uses TRBV5-1 and TRBJ2-5; D ambiguous. The V gene's germline CDR1 is SGHRS and CDR2 YFSETQ. V lost 5 bases and J 1 base, leaving 12 bases between the germline ends. The CDR3 runs to 14 residues. The CDR3 protein is CASRDEPIQETQYF. The DNA for the CDR3 is TGCGCCAGCAGGGACGAACCAATCCAAGAGACCCAGTACTTC.

A few counts support this clone. The rearrangement links TRBV6-1 to TRBJ1-3, with D hard to call. Trimming cost V 2 bases and J 11 bases, with 10 bases left between them. This CDR3 is 12 amino acids long. Germline V gene sequence: CDR1 MNHNS, CDR2 SASEGT. CDR3 sequence (DNA): TGTGCCAGCAGTGAATTTAGATACCCCATATATTTT. As protein: CASSEFRYPIYF.

This clone was seen a single time. This chain links TRBV4-1 with TRBJ1-1, with unresolved D. CDR1 is MGHRA and CDR2 is YSYEKL in the germline V gene. The V end was cut by 0 bases, the J end by 2 bases, with 13 bases between. The CDR3 is 16 amino acids. CDR3 sequence (DNA): TGCGCCAGCAGCCAAGAAATAAGGCAGAGAAACACTGAAGCTTTCTTT. This sequence encodes CASSQEIRQRNTEAFF.

The chain couples TRBV6-5 to TRBJ1-1; D gene uncertain. V lost 0 bases, J lost 1 base, and 9 bases lay in between. The CDR3 has 15 amino acids. CDR1 and CDR2 (germline): MNHEY, SVGAGI. The DNA of the CDR3 is TGTGCCAGCAGTTACTCCTTAAACTCGAACACTGAAGCTTTCTTT. Its translation: CASSYSLNSNTEAFF.

The rearrangement links TRBV6-5 to TRBJ2-7, with 7 bases identical to TRBD1. This CDR3 has 11 residues. V gave up 4 bases and J gave up 6 bases; unmatched junction bases: 0. Germline CDR1 reads MNHEY; CDR2 reads SVGAGI. CDR3 nucleotides: TGTGCCAGCAGTTGGACAGGCGAGCAGTACTTC. Translating it yields CASSWTGEQYF.

This rearrangement joins TRBV9 to TRBJ1-5; the D gene is possibly TRBD1 (5 bases). The germline CDR1 and CDR2 sequences are SGDLS and YYNGEE. This CDR3 has 14 residues. Trimming cost V 4 bases and J 4 bases, with 12 bases left between them. The CDR3 DNA reads as TGTGCCAGCAGCCGTTGGGGGGGAAATCAGCCCCAGCATTTT. Encoded protein: CASSRWGGNQPQHF.

This clone appeared a single time. This chain joins TRBV5-1 and TRBJ1-2; the D is unclear. Looked up from germline, CDR1 is SGHRS and CDR2 is YFSETQ. Between the trimmed V and J ends, which lost 4 bases and 0 bases, there was a span of 10 bases. The length of the CDR3 is 14 residues. The CDR3 loop reads CASSPERANYGYTF. The CDR3 DNA sequence: TGCGCCAGCAGCCCCGAGAGGGCTAACTATGGCTACACCTTC. Full variable domain (rest looked up from reference TRBV5-1 and TRBJ1-2): KAGVTQTPRYLIKTRGQQVTLSCSPISGHRSVSWYQQTPGQGLQFLFEYFSETQRNKGNFPGRFSGRQFSNSRSEMNVSTLELGDSALYLCASSPERANYGYTFGSGTRLTVV.

The chain combines TRBV6-5 with TRBJ1-1, with no clear D. This CDR3 contains 13 residues. The germline V gene has CDR1 MNHEY and CDR2 SVGAGI. Trimming left V 2 bases short and J 2 bases short, with 6 bases between. CDR3 in amino acids: CASSYNYNTEAFF. The CDR3 nucleotides read TGTGCCAGCAGTTACAACTATAACACTGAAGCTTTCTTT.

The chain has TRBV5-4 and TRBJ2-7; D may match TRBD1 or TRBD2 (6 bases each). The CDR3 runs to 16 residues. Germline assignment: CDR1 SGHNT and CDR2 YYREEE (reference sequence). Between the trimmed V and J ends, which lost 4 bases and 9 bases, there was a span of 26 bases. The CDR3 region is CASSPYFVVGAEGQYF. Here the CDR3 DNA reads TGTGCCAGCAGCCCATATTTTGTAGTGGGGGCGGAGGGGCAGTACTTC.

J is TRBJ2-1 and V is TRBV6-6; D gene unclear. Between the trimmed V and J ends, which lost 1 base and 5 bases, there was a span of 15 bases. CDR3 length: 16 amino acids. Per germline, CDR1 MNHNY and CDR2 SVGAGI (reference sequence). CDR3 nucleotides: TGTGCCAGCAGTTACTATCGGCTGGCGGTGGACAATGAGCAGTTCTTC. Protein: CASSYYRLAVDNEQFF.

The chain combines TRBV27 with TRBJ1-2; D possibly corresponds to TRBD1 (6 bases). V lost 6 bases and J lost 0, with 17 bases in between. Germline V gene data show CDR1 as MNHEY and CDR2 as SMNVEV (reference sequence). This CDR3 comprises 16 residues. The CDR3 protein is CASSPSTGFANYGYTF. The CDR3 DNA reads TGTGCCAGCAGCCCCTCGACAGGTTTTGCTAACTATGGCTACACCTTC.

This chain joins TRBV27 and TRBJ2-7; 9 bases align to TRBD2. Germline CDR1 reads MNHEY; CDR2 reads SMNVEV (reference sequence). The CDR3 is 14 amino acids. Trimming at V came to 7 bases and at J to 4 bases, leaving 8 bases not matched to a gene. As DNA, the CDR3 is TGTGCCAGCAAAACTAGCGGGCCTCCATACGAGCAGTACTTC. Translated, it gives CASKTSGPPYEQYF.

The J gene is TRBJ1-5, the V gene TRBV5-4; possibly TRBD1 for D (5 bases). CDR1 and CDR2 from the germline V gene are SGHNT and YYREEE (reference sequence). The V end lost 2 bases, the J end lost 7 bases, and 10 bases lay between the germline ends. This CDR3 is 13 amino acids long. The CDR3, as DNA: TGTGCCAGCAGCTTCCAGGGATACCAGCCCCAGCATTTT. This gives the protein CASSFQGYQPQHF.

V and J are TRBV5-1 and TRBJ2-6, with TRBD1 matching over 7 bases. The CDR3 length is 17 residues. Germline CDR1 reads SGHRS; CDR2 reads YFSETQ. Trimming took 6 bases from V and 3 from J; bases not matched to a gene: 12. CDR3 nucleotides: TGCGCCAGCACCGAAACAGGGGCCCTGGGTGGGGCCAACGTCCTGACTTTC. Amino acids: CASTETGALGGANVLTF.

This clone was observed once. The chain couples TRBV28 to TRBJ2-7, with TRBD1 matching over 7 bases. The CDR3 covers 14 residues. CDR1 and CDR2 from the germline V gene are MDHEN and SYDVKM. Trimming removed 8 bases from V and 0 bases from J; junction bases left unmatched: 7. The CDR3 bases are TGTGCCAGCTACCGGGCAGGGGGCTCCTACGAGCAGTACTTC. Translating gives CASYRAGGSYEQYF.

This clone was seen ten or more times. The genes are TRBV9 and TRBJ1-1, with a weak D call TRBD1 (5 bases). Germline loops: CDR1 SGDLS, CDR2 YYNGEE. V lost 0 bases and J lost 4, with 10 bases in between. The CDR3 has 14 residues. In DNA, the CDR3 is TGTGCCAGCAGCGTAGAAGGGGCCGGCACTGAAGCTTTCTTT. Translating gives CASSVEGAGTEAFF. The full variable domain, in which reference TRBV9 and TRBJ1-1 provide the parts outside the CDR3, is DSGVTQTPKHLITATGQRVTLRCSPRSGDLSVYWYQQSLDQGLQFLIQYYNGEERAKGNILERFSAQQFPDLHSELNLSSLELGDSALYFCASSVEGAGTEAFFGQGTRLTVV.

The V gene is TRBV19, the J gene TRBJ2-7; 10 nucleotides align to TRBD1. CDR3 length: 12 residues. The V segment lost 5 bases and the J segment 7 bases; nucleotides outside the gene matches: 2. CDR1 is LNHDA and CDR2 is SQIVND in the germline V gene (reference sequence). The chain's CDR3 is CASSVGQGEQYF. The CDR3 bases are TGTGCCAGTAGTGTGGGACAGGGGGAGCAGTACTTC.

The chain uses TRBV5-5 and TRBJ1-2, with no clear D. Germline lookup yields CDR1 SGHKS and CDR2 YYEKEE (reference sequence). The V and J ends lost 4 bases and 3 bases respectively, with 16 bases between them. This CDR3 region has 15 residues. The CDR3 spells CASSPTSGSHYGYTF. The CDR3 DNA follows: TGTGCCAGCAGCCCCACCTCCGGATCCCACTATGGCTACACCTTC. Filled out from reference TRBV5-5 and TRBJ1-2, the complete variable domain reads DAGVTQSPTHLIKTRGQQVTLRCSPISGHKSVSWYQQVLGQGPQFIFQYYEKEERGRGNFPDRFSARQFPNYSSELNVNALLLGDSALYLCASSPTSGSHYGYTFGSGTRLTVV.

This clone appeared once. The rearrangement joins TRBV30 to TRBJ2-5; TRBD1 might be the D (6 bases). Germline-derived CDR1 and CDR2 are GTSNPN and SVGIG (reference sequence). The CDR3 extends over 13 amino acids. V lost 3 bases, J lost 4 bases, and 12 bases lay in between. CDR3 DNA: TGTGCCTGGAGGCGAACAGGGCCAGAGACCCAGTACTTC. Translating it yields CAWRRTGPETQYF.

V usage is TRBV5-1 and J usage is TRBJ2-4; the match to TRBD2 covers 10 bases. J lost 13 bases, V lost 4 bases, and 14 bases had no gene match. This CDR3 is 15 amino acids long. Germline CDR1 SGHRS, CDR2 YFSETQ. DNA of the CDR3: TGCGCCAGCAGCCTTACGGGGCTAGCGGGGGAGGCCCAGTACTTC. It codes for CASSLTGLAGEAQYF.